The clone carrying this T cell receptor (beta chain) was found many times. Each CDR3 protein gets one entry after TCRdb re-called the RT-PCR reads with MiXCR. Of more than 450,000 distinct CDR3 sequences in the sample, around 8% were seen once. The data originate from a study of response to subunit inactivated influenza vaccine. Germline V gene data show CDR1 as MNHEY and CDR2 as SVGEGT. This CDR3 spans 13 amino acids. Trimming at V came to 7 bases and at J to 6 bases, leaving 6 bases not matched to a gene. The sequence was obtained from a man between 50 and 75 years old who received an inactivated influenza vaccine. The gene calls are TRBV6-2 or TRBV6-3 and TRBJ2-1; 7 nucleotides match TRBD2. The sequencing used PBMCs from blood, collected around 25 months after vaccination. This chain's CDR3 is CASKNSGLNEQFF. Here the CDR3 DNA reads TGTGCCAGCAAGAATAGCGGGCTCAATGAGCAGTTCTTC.